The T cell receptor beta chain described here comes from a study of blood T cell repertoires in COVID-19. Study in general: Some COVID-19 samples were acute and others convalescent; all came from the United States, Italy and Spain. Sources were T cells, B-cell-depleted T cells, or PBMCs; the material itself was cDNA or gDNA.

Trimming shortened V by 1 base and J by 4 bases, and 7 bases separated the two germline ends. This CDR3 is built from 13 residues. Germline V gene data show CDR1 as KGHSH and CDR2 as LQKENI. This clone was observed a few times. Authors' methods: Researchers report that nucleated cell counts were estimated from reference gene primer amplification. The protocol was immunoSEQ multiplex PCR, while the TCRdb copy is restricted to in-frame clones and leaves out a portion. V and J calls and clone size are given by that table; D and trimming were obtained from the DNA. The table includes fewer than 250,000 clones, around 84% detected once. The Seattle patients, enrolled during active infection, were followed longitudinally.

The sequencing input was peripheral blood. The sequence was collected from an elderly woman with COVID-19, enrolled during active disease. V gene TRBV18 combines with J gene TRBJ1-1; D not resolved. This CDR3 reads CASSPQSGTEAFF. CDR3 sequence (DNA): TGTGCCAGCTCACCACAATCAGGCACTGAAGCTTTCTTT.